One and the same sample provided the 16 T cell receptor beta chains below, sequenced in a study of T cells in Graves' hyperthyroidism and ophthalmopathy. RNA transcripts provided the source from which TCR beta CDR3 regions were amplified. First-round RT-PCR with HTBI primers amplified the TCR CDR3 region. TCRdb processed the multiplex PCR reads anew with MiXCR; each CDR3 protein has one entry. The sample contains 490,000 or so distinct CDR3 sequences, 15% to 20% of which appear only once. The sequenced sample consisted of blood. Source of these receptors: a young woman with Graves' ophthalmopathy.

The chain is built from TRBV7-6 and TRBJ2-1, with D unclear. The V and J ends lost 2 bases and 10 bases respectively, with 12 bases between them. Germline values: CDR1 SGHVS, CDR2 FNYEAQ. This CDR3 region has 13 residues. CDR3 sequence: CASSLLVAKEQFF. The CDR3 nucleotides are TGTGCCAGCAGCTTACTTGTGGCTAAGGAGCAGTTCTTC.

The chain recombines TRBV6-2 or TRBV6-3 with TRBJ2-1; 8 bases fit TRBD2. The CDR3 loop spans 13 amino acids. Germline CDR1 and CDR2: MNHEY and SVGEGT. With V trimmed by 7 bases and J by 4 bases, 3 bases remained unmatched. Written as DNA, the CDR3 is TGTGCCAGCACGACTAGCGTTTACAATGAGCAGTTCTTC. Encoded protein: CASTTSVYNEQFF.

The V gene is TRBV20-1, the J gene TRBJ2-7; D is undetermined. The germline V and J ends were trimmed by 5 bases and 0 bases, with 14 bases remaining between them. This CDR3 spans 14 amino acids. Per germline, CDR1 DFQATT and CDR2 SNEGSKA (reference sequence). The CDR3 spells CSAETPQISYEQYF. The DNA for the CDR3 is TGCAGTGCTGAGACCCCTCAGATCTCCTACGAGCAGTACTTC.

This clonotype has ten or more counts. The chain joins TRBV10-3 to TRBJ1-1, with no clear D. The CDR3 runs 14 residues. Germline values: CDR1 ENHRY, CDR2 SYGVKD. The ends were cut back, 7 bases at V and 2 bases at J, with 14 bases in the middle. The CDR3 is CAITPKAPNTEAFF. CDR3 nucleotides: TGTGCCATCACCCCCAAGGCCCCTAACACTGAAGCTTTCTTT.

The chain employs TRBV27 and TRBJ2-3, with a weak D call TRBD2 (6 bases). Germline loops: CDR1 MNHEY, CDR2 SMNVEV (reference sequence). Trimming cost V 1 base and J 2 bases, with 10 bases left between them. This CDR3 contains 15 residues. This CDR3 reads CASSLLGEDTDTQYF. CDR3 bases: TGTGCCAGCAGTTTATTGGGGGAGGACACAGATACGCAGTATTTT.

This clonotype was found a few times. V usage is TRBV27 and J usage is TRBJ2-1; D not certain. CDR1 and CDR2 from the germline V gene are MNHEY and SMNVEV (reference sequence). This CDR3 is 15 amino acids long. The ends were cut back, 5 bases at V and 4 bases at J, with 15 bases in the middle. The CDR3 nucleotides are TGTGCCAGCAGTCTACTTGGAGCCTCGTACAATGAGCAGTTCTTC. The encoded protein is CASSLLGASYNEQFF.

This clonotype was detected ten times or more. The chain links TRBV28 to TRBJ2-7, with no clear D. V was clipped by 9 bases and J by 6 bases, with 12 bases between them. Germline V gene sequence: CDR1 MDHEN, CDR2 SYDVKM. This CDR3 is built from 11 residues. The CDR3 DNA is TGTGCCAGTCTCGGAGTGAGCGAGCAGTACTTC. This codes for CASLGVSEQYF. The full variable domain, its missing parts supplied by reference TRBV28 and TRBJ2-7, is DVKVTQSSRYLVKRTGEKVFLECVQDMDHENMFWYRQDPGLGLRLIYFSYDVKMKEKGDIPEGYSVSREKKERFSLILESASTNQTSMYLCASLGVSEQYFGPGTRLTVT.

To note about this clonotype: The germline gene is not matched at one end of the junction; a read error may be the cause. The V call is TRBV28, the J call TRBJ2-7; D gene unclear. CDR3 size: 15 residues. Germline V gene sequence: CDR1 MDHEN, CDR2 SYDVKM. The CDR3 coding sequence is TGTGCCAGCAGTTTTGTCGGCCCCTACTCCTACGGGCAGTACTTC. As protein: CASSFVGPYSYGQYF.

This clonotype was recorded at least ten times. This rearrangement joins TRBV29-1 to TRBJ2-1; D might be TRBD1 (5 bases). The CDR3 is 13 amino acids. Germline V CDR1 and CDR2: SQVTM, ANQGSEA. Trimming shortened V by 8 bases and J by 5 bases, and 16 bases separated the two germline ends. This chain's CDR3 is CSSHWGVHNEQFF. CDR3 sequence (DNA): TGCAGCTCCCATTGGGGCGTGCACAATGAGCAGTTCTTC.

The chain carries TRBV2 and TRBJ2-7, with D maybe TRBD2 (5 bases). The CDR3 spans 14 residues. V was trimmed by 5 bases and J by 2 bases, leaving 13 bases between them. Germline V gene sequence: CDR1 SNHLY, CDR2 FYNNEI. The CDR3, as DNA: TGTGCCAGCAGTTGGACTGGGCCTACCTACGAGCAGTACTTC. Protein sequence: CASSWTGPTYEQYF. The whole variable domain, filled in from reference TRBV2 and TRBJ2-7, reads EPEVTQTPSHQVTQMGQEVILRCVPISNHLYFYWYRQILGQKVEFLVSFYNNEISEKSEIFDDQFSVERPDGSNFTLKIRSTKLEDSAMYFCASSWTGPTYEQYFGPGTRLTVT.

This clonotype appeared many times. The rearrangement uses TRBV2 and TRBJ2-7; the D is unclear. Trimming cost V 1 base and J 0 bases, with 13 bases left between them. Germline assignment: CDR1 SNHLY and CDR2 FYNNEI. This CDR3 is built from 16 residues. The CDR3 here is CASSEGAVWSSYEQYF. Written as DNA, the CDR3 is TGTGCCAGCAGTGAAGGAGCTGTATGGAGCTCCTACGAGCAGTACTTC.

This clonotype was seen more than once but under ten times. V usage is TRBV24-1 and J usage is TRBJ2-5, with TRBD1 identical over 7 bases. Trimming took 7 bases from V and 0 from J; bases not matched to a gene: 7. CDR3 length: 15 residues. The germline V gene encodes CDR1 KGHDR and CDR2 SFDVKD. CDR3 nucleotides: TGTGCCACCAGCCCGGGACAGTCGTACCAAGAGACCCAGTACTTC. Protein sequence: CATSPGQSYQETQYF.

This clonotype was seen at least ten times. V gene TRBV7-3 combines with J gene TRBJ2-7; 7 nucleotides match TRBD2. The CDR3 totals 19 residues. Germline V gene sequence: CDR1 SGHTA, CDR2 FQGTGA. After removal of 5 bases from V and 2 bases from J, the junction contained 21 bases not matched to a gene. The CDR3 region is CASSQSLWGGLEGPYEQYF. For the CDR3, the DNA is TGTGCCAGCAGCCAATCTCTCTGGGGAGGGTTGGAAGGGCCCTACGAGCAGTACTTC. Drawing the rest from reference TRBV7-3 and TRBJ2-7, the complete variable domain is GAGVSQTPSNKVTEKGKYVELRCDPISGHTALYWYRQSLGQGPEFLIYFQGTGAADDSGLPNDRFFAVRPEGSVSTLKIQRTERGDSAVYLCASSQSLWGGLEGPYEQYFGPGTRLTVT.

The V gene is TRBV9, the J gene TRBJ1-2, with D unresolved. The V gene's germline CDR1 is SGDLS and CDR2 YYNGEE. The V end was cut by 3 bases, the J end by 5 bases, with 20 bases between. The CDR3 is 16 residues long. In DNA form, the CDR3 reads TGTGCCAGCAGCGCGCAAATTACGATTAGAGATTATGGCTACACCTTC. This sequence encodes CASSAQITIRDYGYTF.

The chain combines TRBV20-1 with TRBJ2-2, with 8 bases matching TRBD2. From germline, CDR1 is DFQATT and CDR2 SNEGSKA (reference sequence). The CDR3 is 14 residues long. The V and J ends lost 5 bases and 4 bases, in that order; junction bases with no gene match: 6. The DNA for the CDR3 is TGCAGTGCTGAGACTAGCGTAGCCACCGGGGAGCTGTTTTTT. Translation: CSAETSVATGELFF.

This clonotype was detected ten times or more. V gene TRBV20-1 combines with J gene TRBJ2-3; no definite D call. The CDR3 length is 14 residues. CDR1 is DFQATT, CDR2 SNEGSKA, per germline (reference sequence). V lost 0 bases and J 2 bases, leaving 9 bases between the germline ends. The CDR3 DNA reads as TGCAGTGCTAGAGACTCGTCTCTCACAGATACGCAGTATTTT. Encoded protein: CSARDSSLTDTQYF.